The 22 T cell receptor beta chains in this list originate from one sample, sequenced in a study of T cell changes during pregnancy in multiple sclerosis (dated by TCRdb to 2018 to 2020). Libraries were made using the immunoSEQ multiplex PCR assay. This is the immuneACCESS table as TCRdb keeps it, with only in-frame sequences that have V and J called. A part of the clones is gone; compared with another copy, unresolved V genes explain less than half, and the rest is unexplained. For this sample the table gives some 120,000 clones, of which 80% to 95% were detected only once. The ten largest clones represent approximately 6.2% of the sample. Here the sequenced sample was peripheral blood, taken before pregnancy. The receptors were sampled from a female donor with multiple sclerosis, enrolled in a pregnancy study.

This clone occurred a few times. The CDR3 here is CASSETGSYEQYF. As DNA, the CDR3 is TGTGCCAGCAGTGAAACAGGAAGCTACGAGCAGTACTTC. The chain has TRBV2 and TRBJ2-7; D possibly corresponds to TRBD1 (5 bases). This CDR3 contains 13 residues. Germline V gives CDR1 SNHLY, CDR2 FYNNEI. V was shortened by 2 bases and J by 3 bases, with 8 bases between the two germline ends.

V usage is TRBV6-5 and J usage is TRBJ1-4; D is ambiguous. CDR3 size: 14 residues. Trimming left V 6 bases short and J 8 bases short, with 16 bases between. The germline V gene has CDR1 MNHEY and CDR2 SVGAGI. The CDR3 spells CASSLTRGSEKLFF. CDR3 nucleotide sequence: TGTGCCAGCAGCCTGACCCGCGGTAGCGAAAAACTGTTTTTT.

The rearrangement joins TRBV9 to TRBJ2-3, with 8 positions matching TRBD1. Losses at the gene ends were 4 bases for V and 4 bases for J; bases not matched to a gene: 5. CDR3 length: 14 residues. Germline V gives CDR1 SGDLS, CDR2 YYNGEE. The chain's CDR3 is CASSFQGASDTQYF. CDR3 DNA: TGTGCCAGCAGCTTTCAGGGGGCCTCAGATACGCAGTATTTT. The full variable domain, its missing parts supplied by reference TRBV9 and TRBJ2-3, is DSGVTQTPKHLITATGQRVTLRCSPRSGDLSVYWYQQSLDQGLQFLIQYYNGEERAKGNILERFSAQQFPDLHSELNLSSLELGDSALYFCASSFQGASDTQYFGPGTRLTVL.

This sequence joins TRBV27 and TRBJ1-1; a possible D gene is TRBD1 (6 bases). V dropped 2 bases and J dropped 3 bases, with 10 bases sitting between them. This CDR3 has 14 amino acids. Germline assignment: CDR1 MNHEY and CDR2 SMNVEV (reference sequence). In nucleotides, the CDR3 is TGTGCCAGCAGTTTAACAGGGTCGGACACTGAAGCTTTCTTT. It translates to CASSLTGSDTEAFF.

The rearrangement uses TRBV5-4 and TRBJ2-5; the D gene is possibly TRBD1 (6 bases). The V end lost 0 bases, the J end lost 4 bases, and 7 bases lay between the germline ends. The CDR3 is 13 amino acids. In germline, CDR1 is SGHNT, CDR2 YYREEE (reference sequence). CDR3 in amino acids: CASSLDRVETQYF. As DNA, the CDR3 is TGTGCCAGCAGCTTGGACAGGGTAGAGACCCAGTACTTC.

The rearrangement links TRBV11-2 to TRBJ2-3; 13 nucleotides align to TRBD2. Germline loops: CDR1 SGHAT, CDR2 FQNNGV. Losses at the gene ends were 5 bases for V and 4 bases for J; bases not matched to a gene: 9. CDR3 length equals 17 residues. The CDR3 protein is CASSAWTSGSRADTQYF. As DNA, the CDR3 is TGTGCCAGCAGCGCGTGGACTAGCGGGAGTAGGGCAGATACGCAGTATTTT. Based on the CDR3 plus reference TRBV11-2 and TRBJ2-3, the full variable domain is EAGVAQSPRYKIIEKRQSVAFWCNPISGHATLYWYQQILGQGPKLLIQFQNNGVVDDSQLPKDRFSAERLKGVDSTLKIQPAKLEDSAVYLCASSAWTSGSRADTQYFGPGTRLTVL.

The chain carries TRBV7-2 and TRBJ2-7; D call uncertain. Germline values: CDR1 SGHTA, CDR2 FQGNSA. The V end was cut by 5 bases, the J end by 1 base, with 12 bases between. This CDR3 comprises 14 residues. The CDR3 sequence: CASSPRHSSYEQYF. Here the CDR3 DNA reads TGTGCCAGCAGCCCGAGACACTCGTCCTACGAGCAGTACTTC.

The chain carries TRBV2 and TRBJ2-1, with a weak D call TRBD2 (5 bases). The V end was cut by 6 bases, the J end by 6 bases, with 21 bases between. The CDR3 loop spans 16 amino acids. The germline V gene encodes CDR1 SNHLY and CDR2 FYNNEI. The CDR3 loop is CASSASSILAGNEQFF. The CDR3 region has the DNA TGTGCCAGCAGCGCTAGCTCAATTCTGGCGGGCAATGAGCAGTTCTTC.

The rearrangement joins TRBV30 to TRBJ2-3, with 9 bases that match TRBD2. CDR3 length equals 14 residues. V lost 0 bases, J lost 7 bases, and 5 bases stayed unmatched. CDR1 is GTSNPN, CDR2 SVGIG, per germline (reference sequence). The CDR3 here is CAWSVAGGPNTQYF. The CDR3 nucleotides read TGTGCCTGGAGTGTGGCGGGGGGGCCAAATACGCAGTATTTT.

This chain links TRBV9 with TRBJ2-3; D may be TRBD2 (5 bases). Germline CDR1 and CDR2: SGDLS and YYNGEE. The germline V and J ends were trimmed by 0 bases and 3 bases, with 14 bases remaining between them. The CDR3 is 16 residues long. CDR3 region: CASSVEPGGETDTQYF. The CDR3 nucleotides read TGTGCCAGCAGCGTAGAGCCAGGAGGTGAGACAGATACGCAGTATTTT.

The chain has TRBV19 and TRBJ2-2, with D maybe TRBD2 (5 bases). Germline loops: CDR1 LNHDA, CDR2 SQIVND (reference sequence). Deletions cut 6 bases from V and 4 bases from J, with 24 bases between. CDR3 length: 18 amino acids. The CDR3 loop is CASRTGILGIGGTGELFF. For the CDR3, the DNA is TGTGCCAGTAGGACCGGGATTCTAGGGATTGGAGGCACCGGGGAGCTGTTTTTT.

The V and J genes are TRBV6-5 and TRBJ1-2; TRBD1 might be the D (5 bases). The CDR3 is made up of 13 amino acids. V was pared by 0 bases and J by 5 bases, with 7 bases between. Germline loops: CDR1 MNHEY, CDR2 SVGAGI. CDR3 DNA sequence: TGTGCCAGCAGTTACTCTCCAGGGTATGGCTACACCTTC. It translates to CASSYSPGYGYTF.

The chain employs TRBV7-9 and TRBJ1-6; D possibly corresponds to TRBD1 (6 bases). The V and J ends lost 2 bases and 7 bases respectively, with 12 bases between them. CDR3 length: 15 amino acids. Per the germline V gene, CDR1 is SEHNR and CDR2 is FQNEAQ (reference sequence). CDR3 region: CASSLSDRPNSPLHF. The CDR3, as DNA: TGTGCCAGCAGCTTAAGTGACAGGCCAAATTCACCCCTCCACTTT. Using reference TRBV7-9 and TRBJ1-6 for the parts outside the CDR3, the full variable domain is DTGVSQNPRHKITKRGQNVTFRCDPISEHNRLYWYRQTLGQGPEFLTYFQNEAQLEKSRLLSDRFSAERPKGSFSTLEIQRTEQGDSAMYLCASSLSDRPNSPLHFGNGTRLTVT.

The chain employs TRBV6-5 and TRBJ1-1; maybe TRBD1 (5 bases). The V gene's germline CDR1 is MNHEY and CDR2 SVGAGI. The ends were cut back, 6 bases at V and 1 base at J, with 15 bases in the middle. This CDR3 spans 15 amino acids. Here the CDR3 reads CASSRAREGNTEAFF. As DNA, the CDR3 is TGTGCCAGCAGCCGAGCCAGGGAGGGGAACACTGAAGCTTTCTTT.

The chain is built from TRBV15 and TRBJ2-5; 9 bases are shared with TRBD1. After removal of 0 bases from V and 2 bases from J, the junction contained 4 bases not matched to a gene. The length of the CDR3 is 16 residues. Germline CDR1 and CDR2: LNHNV and YYDKDF (reference sequence). DNA for the CDR3: TGTGCCACCAGCAGAGATCGAGACAGGGGGCAAGAGACCCAGTACTTC. Amino acid sequence: CATSRDRDRGQETQYF.

The V gene is TRBV30, the J gene TRBJ2-7, with D possibly being TRBD1 (6 bases). CDR1 and CDR2 from the germline V gene are GTSNPN and SVGIG (reference sequence). V shed 5 bases and J shed 10 bases, with 21 bases lying between them. This CDR3 is 13 amino acids long. The CDR3 region is CAWAQGNPPRQYF. CDR3 DNA: TGTGCCTGGGCACAGGGTAACCCTCCCCGACAGTACTTC.

The V and J genes are TRBV7-2 and TRBJ1-4, with 9 bases aligning to TRBD1. Per the germline V gene, CDR1 is SGHTA and CDR2 is FQGNSA. V lost 5 bases, J lost 4 bases, and 5 bases stayed unmatched. The CDR3 spans 15 residues. The CDR3 nucleotides read TGTGCCAGCAGCCCCAGGGACAGGGATAATGAAAAACTGTTTTTT. The encoded protein is CASSPRDRDNEKLFF.

This rearrangement joins TRBV13 to TRBJ1-3; weak D call: TRBD1 (6 bases). Trimming pared 6 bases from V and 0 bases from J, leaving 12 bases between. CDR1 and CDR2 (germline): PRHDT, FYEKMQ (reference sequence). CDR3 length equals 15 residues. In nucleotides, the CDR3 is TGTGCCAGCAGTACAGGGCAGAGCTCTGGAAACACCATATATTTT. Encoded protein: CASSTGQSSGNTIYF.

The chain uses TRBV29-1 and TRBJ1-1, with 7 bases that match TRBD1. Germline lookup yields CDR1 SQVTM and CDR2 ANQGSEA. This CDR3 comprises 12 residues. Trimming removed 4 bases from V and 6 bases from J; junction bases left unmatched: 5. The CDR3 region is CSVGTGGPEAFF. Here the CDR3 DNA reads TGCAGCGTTGGGACAGGAGGCCCTGAAGCTTTCTTT.

A single count supports this clone. Here the CDR3 DNA reads TGTGCCAGCAGCTCCCGCAGGGCAACTAATGAAAAACTGTTTTTT. Translation: CASSSRRATNEKLFF. The rearrangement joins TRBV7-2 to TRBJ1-4; weak D call: TRBD1 (5 bases). CDR3 size: 15 residues. CDR1 is SGHTA, CDR2 FQGNSA, per germline. Trimming cost V 4 bases and J 0 bases, with 9 bases left between them.

V is TRBV27 and J is TRBJ1-1; maybe TRBD1 (5 bases). V lost 3 bases to trimming and J lost 4 bases, with 12 bases between them. The CDR3 runs to 14 residues. CDR1 is MNHEY and CDR2 is SMNVEV in the germline V gene (reference sequence). CDR3 sequence: CASSLRRDGTEAFF. The CDR3 coding sequence is TGTGCCAGCAGTTTGCGCAGGGATGGCACTGAAGCTTTCTTT.

The gene calls are TRBV7-2 and TRBJ2-5; TRBD2 matches 9 bases. The CDR3 length is 19 residues. V lost 1 base to trimming and J lost 5 bases; unmatched junction nucleotides: 17. From germline, CDR1 is SGHTA and CDR2 FQGNSA. CDR3 sequence (DNA): TGTGCCAGCAGCTTAGGAAGAGGGAGACTAGCGGTGGGGGAGGAGACCCAGTACTTC. It translates to CASSLGRGRLAVGEETQYF.